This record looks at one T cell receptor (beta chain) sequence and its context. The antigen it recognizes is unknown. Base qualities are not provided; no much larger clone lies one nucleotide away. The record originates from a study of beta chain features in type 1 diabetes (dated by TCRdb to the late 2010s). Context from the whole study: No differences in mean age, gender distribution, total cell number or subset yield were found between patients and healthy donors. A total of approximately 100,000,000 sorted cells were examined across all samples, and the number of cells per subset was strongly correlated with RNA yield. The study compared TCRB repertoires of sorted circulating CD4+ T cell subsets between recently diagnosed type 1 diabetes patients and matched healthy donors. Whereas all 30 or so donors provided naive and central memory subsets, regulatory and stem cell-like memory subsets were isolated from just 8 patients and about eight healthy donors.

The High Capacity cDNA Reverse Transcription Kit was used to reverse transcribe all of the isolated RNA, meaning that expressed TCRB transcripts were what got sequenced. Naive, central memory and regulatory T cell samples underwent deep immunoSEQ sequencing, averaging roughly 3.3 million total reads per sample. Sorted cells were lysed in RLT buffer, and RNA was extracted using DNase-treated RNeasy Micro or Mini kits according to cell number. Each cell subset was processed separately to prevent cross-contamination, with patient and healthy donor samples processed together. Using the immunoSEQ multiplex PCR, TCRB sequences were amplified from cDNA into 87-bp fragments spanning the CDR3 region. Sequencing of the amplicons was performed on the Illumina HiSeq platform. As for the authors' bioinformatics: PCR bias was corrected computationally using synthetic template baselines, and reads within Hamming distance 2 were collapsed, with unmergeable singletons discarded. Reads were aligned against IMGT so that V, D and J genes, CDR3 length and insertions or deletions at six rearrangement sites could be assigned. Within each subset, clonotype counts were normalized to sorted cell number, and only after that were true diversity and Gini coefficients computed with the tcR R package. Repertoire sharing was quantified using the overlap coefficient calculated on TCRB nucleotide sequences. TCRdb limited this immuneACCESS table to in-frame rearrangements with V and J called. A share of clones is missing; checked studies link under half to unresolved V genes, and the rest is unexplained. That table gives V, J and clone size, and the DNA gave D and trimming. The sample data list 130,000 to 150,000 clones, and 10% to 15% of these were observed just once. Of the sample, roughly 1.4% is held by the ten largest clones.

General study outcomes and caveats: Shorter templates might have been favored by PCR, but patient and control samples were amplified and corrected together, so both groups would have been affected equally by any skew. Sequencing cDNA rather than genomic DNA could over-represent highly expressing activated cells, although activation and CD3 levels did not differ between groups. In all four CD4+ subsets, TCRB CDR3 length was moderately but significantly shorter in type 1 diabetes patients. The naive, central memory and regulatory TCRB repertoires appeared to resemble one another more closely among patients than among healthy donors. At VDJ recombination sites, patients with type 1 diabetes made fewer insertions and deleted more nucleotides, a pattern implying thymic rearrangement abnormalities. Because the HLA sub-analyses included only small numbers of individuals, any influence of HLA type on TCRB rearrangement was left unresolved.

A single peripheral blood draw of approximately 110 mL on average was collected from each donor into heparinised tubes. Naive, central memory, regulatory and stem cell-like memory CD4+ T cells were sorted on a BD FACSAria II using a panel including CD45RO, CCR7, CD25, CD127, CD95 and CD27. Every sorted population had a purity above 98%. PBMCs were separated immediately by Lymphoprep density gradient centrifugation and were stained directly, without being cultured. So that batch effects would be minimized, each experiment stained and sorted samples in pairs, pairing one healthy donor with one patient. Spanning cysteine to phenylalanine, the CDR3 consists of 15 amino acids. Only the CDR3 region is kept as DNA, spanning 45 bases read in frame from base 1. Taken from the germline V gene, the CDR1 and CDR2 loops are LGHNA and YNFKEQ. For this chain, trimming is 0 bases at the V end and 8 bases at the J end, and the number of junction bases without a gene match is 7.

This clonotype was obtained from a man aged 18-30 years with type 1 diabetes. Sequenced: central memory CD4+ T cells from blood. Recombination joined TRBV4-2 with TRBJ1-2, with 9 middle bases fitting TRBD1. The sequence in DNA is TGTGCCAGCAGCCAAGACCCACAGGGGGCGTGGGGCTACACCTTC. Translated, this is CASSQDPQGAWGYTF.